Listed below are T cell receptor beta chains from one sample, sequenced in a study of T cells in tumors after PD-1 blockade. Only in-frame clones appear in the TCRdb table, and some are missing; sequencing was by immunoSEQ multiplex PCR. The data contain 54,000 or so clones, about 80% of them singletons. The specimen comprised PBMCs, sampled before anti-PD-1 treatment. The receptors were gathered from a human donor with basal cell carcinoma. CDR3s include the opening cysteine and the closing phenylalanine or tryptophan. Fields, in order: J gene, V gene, clone size, D gene, CDR3 DNA, CDR3 protein. The D gene is left open where the match is weak. Size is omitted from some rows. Given values are once, few, many or a class for expanded clones.

>TRBJ1-5|TRBV7-6|-|-
TGTGCCAGCAGCTTAGCCGAGGGTCAGCCCCAGCATTTT
CASSLAEGQPQHF
>TRBJ2-2|TRBV5-6|-|-
TGTGCCAGCAGCCTCCAGGGGCGCGGCACCGGGGAGCTGTTTTTT
CASSLQGRGTGELFF
>TRBJ2-3|TRBV5-1|-|TRBD2
TGCGCCAGCAGCTTGGCAGCGGGGGTCACAGATACGCAGTATTTT
CASSLAAGVTDTQYF
>TRBJ2-7|TRBV2|once|-
TGTGCCAGCAGTGAAGTGGGCAGGGCGGGCGAGCAGTACTTC
CASSEVGRAGEQYF
>TRBJ2-1|TRBV25-1|-|-
TGTGCCAGCAGTGAGCTTAGGGGTGCTCTCTCCAATGAGCAGTTCTTC
CASSELRGALSNEQFF
>TRBJ1-3|TRBV20-1|-|-
TGCAGTGCTAGCTCTGGAAACACCATATATTTT
CSASSGNTIYF
>TRBJ2-6|TRBV19|-|TRBD1
TGTGCCAGTAGTGCCTGGACAGGGATGGGCTCTGGGGCCAACGTCCTGACTTTC
CASSAWTGMGSGANVLTF
>TRBJ2-7|TRBV11-3|-|-
TGTGCCAGCAGCTTAGCCCCCTACAGCGAGCAGTACTTC
CASSLAPYSEQYF
>TRBJ2-1|TRBV6-5|-|TRBD2
TGTGCCAGCAGAGGCGGGGGTCCACTTTACAATGAGCAGTTCTTC
CASRGGGPLYNEQFF
>TRBJ1-4|TRBV19|-|-
TGTGCCAGTAGTGGCGGCACCTTTTCAACTAATGAAAAACTGTTTTTT
CASSGGTFSTNEKLFF
>TRBJ2-1|TRBV7-9|-|TRBD1
TGTGCCAGCAGCTCGGGACAGGGGGCTGGCGATGAGCAGTTCTTC
CASSSGQGAGDEQFF
>TRBJ1-1|TRBV6-5|-|-
TGTGCCAGCAGCCATGGGGGGGGAGCACCTTTCAAAGCTTTCTTT
CASSHGGGAPFKAFF
>TRBJ1-2|TRBV30|-|-
TGTGCCTGGAGTGTACCCGGGGGACCCAACTATGGCTACACCTTC
CAWSVPGGPNYGYTF
>TRBJ2-3|TRBV4-1|-|-
TGCGCCAGCAGCCAAAACCCAGGGGCGGGGGCCACAGATACGCAGTATTTT
CASSQNPGAGATDTQYF
>TRBJ2-7|TRBV29-1|-|-
TGCAGCGTTGCAGGGGTCTACGAGCAGTACTTC
CSVAGVYEQYF
>TRBJ2-2|TRBV6-5|-|-
TGTGCCGGAAGGACTGGCACCGGGGAGCTGTTTTTT
CAGRTGTGELFF
>TRBJ1-6|TRBV5-1|-|-
TGCGCCAGCAGCGAAACACTCATCTCACCCCTCCACTTT
CASSETLISPLHF
>TRBJ2-1|TRBV7-9|-|TRBD2
TGTGCCAGCAGCTTATCAGGGACTAGTAACAATGAGCAGTTCTTC
CASSLSGTSNNEQFF
>TRBJ1-2|TRBV4-1|-|-
TGCGCCAGCAGCCAAGGGGGGGGGAGGACTAACTATGGCTACACCTTC
CASSQGGGRTNYGYTF
>TRBJ1-4|TRBV6-1|-|TRBD1
TGTGCCAGCAGTGAGCACAGGGGGCGCTCAATAATGGCAACTAATGAAAAACTGTTTTTT
CASSEHRGRSIMATNEKLFF
>TRBJ2-5|TRBV7-8|-|TRBD2
TGTGCCAGCAGCTTAGCGGGAGCGGGGGGATATGAGACCCAGTACTTC
CASSLAGAGGYETQYF
>TRBJ1-6|TRBV5-1|few|-
TGCGCCAGCAGCTTGTCCAATTCACCCCTCCACTTT
CASSLSNSPLHF
>TRBJ2-5|TRBV28|-|-
TGTGCCAGCAGTTACCCACGGAACGGGGAGACCCAGTACTTC
CASSYPRNGETQYF
>TRBJ2-1|TRBV11-3|-|TRBD1
TGTGCCAGCAGCTTAGGGACAGGGGGTTACAATGAGCAGTTCTTC
CASSLGTGGYNEQFF
>TRBJ2-5|TRBV3-1/TRBV3-2|-|TRBD2
TGTGCCAGCAGCCAAGTCCTAGCGGGGGGCGGAGAGACCCAGTACTTC
CASSQVLAGGGETQYF
>TRBJ1-1|TRBV19|-|-
TGTGCCAGTAGACTAGTTGTGAACACTGAAGCTTTCTTT
CASRLVVNTEAFF
>TRBJ1-2|TRBV6-1|-|-
TGTGCCAGCAGTGAAGTATTTGGGGTGGGGGACGGACCCTACACCTTC
CASSEVFGVGDGPYTF
>TRBJ1-2|TRBV5-1|-|TRBD1
TGCGCCAGCAGCGGGGGACAGGGCGGCTATGGCTACACCTTC
CASSGGQGGYGYTF
>TRBJ2-1|TRBV10-3|-|-
TGTGCCATCAGTGAACACACCTCTCAATACAATGAGCAGTTCTTC
CAISEHTSQYNEQFF
>TRBJ1-5|TRBV30|-|TRBD1
TGTGCCTGGAGTCCCAGGGGGGATCAGCCCCAGCATTTT
CAWSPRGDQPQHF
>TRBJ1-6|TRBV3-1/TRBV3-2|-|-
TGTGCCAGCAGCCAAGTTTCGGGGGCTGGTTCACCCCTCCACTTT
CASSQVSGAGSPLHF
>TRBJ1-4|TRBV15|-|-
TGTGCCACCAGCAGTGAGATTCAGAATGAAAAACTGTTTTTT
CATSSEIQNEKLFF